This TCR beta chain was identified in a study of technical replicates of blood from a handful of donors. CDR1 is SNHLY and CDR2 is FYNNEI in the germline V gene. The CDR3 runs to 17 residues. Trimming removed 7 bases from V and 4 bases from J; junction bases left unmatched: 9. Sequenced by immunoSEQ multiplex PCR; TCRdb stores in-frame clones only, minus some. This table has approximately 70,000 clones, about 89% appearing once. Sequencing was done on a sample of PBMCs. The clonotype originates from a human donor in good health. Some clones in this sample may be carry-over from other donors' samples. The V gene is TRBV2, the J gene TRBJ2-3; 15 nucleotides align to TRBD2. CDR3 DNA sequence: TGTGCCAGCACCTCGGGACTAGCGGGGGGTATGTCAGATACGCAGTATTTT. Translating it yields CASTSGLAGGMSDTQYF. The full variable domain, completed using reference TRBV2 and TRBJ2-3, is EPEVTQTPSHQVTQMGQEVILRCVPISNHLYFYWYRQILGQKVEFLVSFYNNEISEKSEIFDDQFSVERPDGSNFTLKIRSTKLEDSAMYFCASTSGLAGGMSDTQYFGPGTRLTVL.